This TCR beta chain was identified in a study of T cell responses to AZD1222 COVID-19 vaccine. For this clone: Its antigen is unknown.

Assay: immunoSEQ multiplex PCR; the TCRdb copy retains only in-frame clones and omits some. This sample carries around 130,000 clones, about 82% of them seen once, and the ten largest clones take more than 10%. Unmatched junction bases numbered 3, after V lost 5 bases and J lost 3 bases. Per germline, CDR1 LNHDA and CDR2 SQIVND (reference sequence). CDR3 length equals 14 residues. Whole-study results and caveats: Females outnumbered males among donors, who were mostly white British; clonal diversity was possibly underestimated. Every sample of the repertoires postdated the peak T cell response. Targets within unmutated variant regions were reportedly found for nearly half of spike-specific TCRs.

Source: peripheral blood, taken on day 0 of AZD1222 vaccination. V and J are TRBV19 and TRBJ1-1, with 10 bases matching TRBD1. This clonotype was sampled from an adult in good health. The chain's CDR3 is CASSLGQGYTEAFF. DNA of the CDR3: TGTGCCAGTAGTTTGGGACAGGGGTACACTGAAGCTTTCTTT.